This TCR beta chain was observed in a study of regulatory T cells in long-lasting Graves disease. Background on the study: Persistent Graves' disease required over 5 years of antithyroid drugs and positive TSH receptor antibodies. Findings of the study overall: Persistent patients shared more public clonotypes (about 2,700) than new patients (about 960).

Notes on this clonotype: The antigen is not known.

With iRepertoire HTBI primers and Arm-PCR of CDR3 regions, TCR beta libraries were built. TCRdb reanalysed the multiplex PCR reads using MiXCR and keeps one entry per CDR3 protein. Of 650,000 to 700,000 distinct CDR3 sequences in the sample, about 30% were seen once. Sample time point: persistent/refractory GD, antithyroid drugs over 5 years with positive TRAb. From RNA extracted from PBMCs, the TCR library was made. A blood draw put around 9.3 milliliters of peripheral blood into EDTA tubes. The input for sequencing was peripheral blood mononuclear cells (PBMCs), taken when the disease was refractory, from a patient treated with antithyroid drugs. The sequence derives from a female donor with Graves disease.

The CDR3: CAWAELGPYNEQFF. The DNA of the CDR3 is TGTGCCTGGGCAGAACTAGGTCCCTACAATGAGCAGTTCTTC. This rearrangement joins TRBV30 to TRBJ2-1; the D gene is possibly TRBD2 (5 bases). The CDR3 sequence is 14 residues long. V was pared by 5 bases and J by 2 bases, with 13 bases between. CDR1 is GTSNPN, CDR2 SVGIG, per germline (reference sequence). The whole variable domain, remainder taken from reference TRBV30 and TRBJ2-1, is SQTIHQWPATLVQPVGSPLSLECTVEGTSNPNLYWYRQAAGRGLQLLFYSVGIGQISSEVPQNLSASRPQDRQFILSSKKLLLSDSGFYLCAWAELGPYNEQFFGPGTRLTVL.